These 14 T cell receptor beta chains originate from one sample sequenced in a study of blood T cell repertoires in COVID-19. Clones were sequenced by immunoSEQ multiplex PCR, and TCRdb holds only the in-frame ones, with some missing. The table includes 110,000 to 150,000 clones, roughly 88% detected once. The sequencing input was peripheral blood. These TCRs come from a woman between 45 and 65 years old with acute or convalescent COVID-19.

This clone was seen just once. The V and J genes are TRBV4-1 and TRBJ1-5; D ambiguous. Germline CDR1 MGHRA, CDR2 YSYEKL. V was pared by 4 bases and J by 4 bases, with 11 bases between. The CDR3 runs 14 residues. CDR3 in DNA: TGCGCCAGCAGCCCCTTAGCACTAAATCAGCCCCAGCATTTT. Translation gives CASSPLALNQPQHF.

The chain uses TRBV3-1 (or the pseudogene TRBV3-2) and TRBJ1-2; 9 bases agree with TRBD1. J lost 6 bases, V lost 4 bases, and 6 bases had no gene match. Germline V lookup: CDR1 LGHDT, CDR2 YNNKEL (reference sequence). The CDR3 contains 14 residues. The CDR3 nucleotides are TGTGCCAGCAGCCCTTGGACAGGGGATGATGGCTACACCTTC. Translation gives CASSPWTGDDGYTF.

The rearrangement links TRBV5-1 to TRBJ2-1; 7 nucleotides match TRBD2. CDR1 is SGHRS, CDR2 YFSETQ, per germline. The CDR3 has 16 residues. V gave up 3 bases and J gave up 3 bases; unmatched junction bases: 9. The CDR3 bases are TGCGCCAGCAGCTCCCACAATAGCGGGTACTACAATGAGCAGTTCTTC. Translating gives CASSSHNSGYYNEQFF.

The chain couples TRBV6-1 to TRBJ2-5, with 10 positions matching TRBD1. The J segment lost 5 bases and the V segment lost 4 bases, leaving 10 bases of the junction unmatched. Germline values: CDR1 MNHNS, CDR2 SASEGT. There are 16 residues in the CDR3. CDR3 in DNA: TGTGCCAGCAGTGGGGGACAGGGGTACTTGGGGGAGACCCAGTACTTC. It specifies CASSGGQGYLGETQYF.

The chain combines TRBV18 with TRBJ1-4; 7 nucleotides match TRBD1. V shed 3 bases and J 0 bases; nucleotides not matched to a gene: 7. The germline V gene has CDR1 KGHSH and CDR2 LQKENI. The CDR3 loop spans 17 amino acids. The CDR3 DNA follows: TGTGCCAGCTCACCTGGACAGGTGAAGGCAACTAATGAAAAACTGTTTTTT. This codes for CASSPGQVKATNEKLFF.

This sequence joins TRBV14 and TRBJ1-5; D might be TRBD1 (6 bases). The CDR3 sequence is 14 residues long. V dropped 5 bases and J dropped 2 bases, with 10 bases sitting between them. Germline CDR1 is SGHDN and CDR2 is FVKESK. CDR3 region: CASSSGAGNQPQHF. CDR3 in DNA: TGTGCCAGCAGCTCAGGGGCAGGCAATCAGCCCCAGCATTTT.

The chain joins TRBV5-1 to TRBJ1-4; D gene uncertain. V was trimmed by 4 bases and J by 0 bases, leaving 13 bases between them. Per germline, CDR1 SGHRS and CDR2 YFSETQ. This CDR3 has 16 amino acids. CDR3 DNA: TGCGCCAGCAGCATCTCTCAGGCCGCAACTAATGAAAAACTGTTTTTT. It yields the protein CASSISQAATNEKLFF.

This chain links TRBV12-5 with TRBJ1-3; 10 bases agree with TRBD1. The CDR3 loop spans 17 amino acids. Germline CDR1 LGHNT, CDR2 FRNRAP. With V trimmed by 5 bases and J by 4 bases, 11 bases remained unmatched. The CDR3 region has the DNA TGTGCTAGTGGTCCGTCCGGGACAGGGGCTGCGGGAAACACCATATATTTT. Translation: CASGPSGTGAAGNTIYF.

V gene TRBV27 combines with J gene TRBJ1-3; perhaps TRBD1 as D (5 bases). V was shortened by 5 bases and J by 9 bases, with 14 bases between the two germline ends. The CDR3 covers 13 residues. The germline V gene has CDR1 MNHEY and CDR2 SMNVEV (reference sequence). CDR3 loop: CASSPRGGGTIYF. The CDR3 DNA reads as TGTGCCAGCAGTCCTAGGGGCGGGGGCACCATATATTTT.

This sequence joins TRBV3-1 (or the pseudogene TRBV3-2) and TRBJ1-1; D not certain. The length of the CDR3 is 13 residues. Germline V lookup: CDR1 LGHDT, CDR2 YNNKEL (reference sequence). V dropped 0 bases and J dropped 7 bases, with 9 bases sitting between them. The CDR3 sequence is CASSQDDYFEAFF. Here the CDR3 DNA reads TGTGCCAGCAGCCAAGACGATTACTTTGAAGCTTTCTTT.

The table lists this clone with a count of one. This chain joins TRBV25-1 and TRBJ1-2; 9 nucleotides agree with TRBD1. Germline CDR1 MGHDK, CDR2 SYGVNS. Trimming removed 2 bases from V and 1 base from J; junction bases left unmatched: 5. There are 16 residues in the CDR3. Here the CDR3 DNA reads TGTGCCAGCAGTGAAAACAGGGGGCGTTTTAACTATGGCTACACCTTC. Translating gives CASSENRGRFNYGYTF.

The rearrangement links TRBV4-1 to TRBJ1-2; 8 bases line up with TRBD1. The V gene's germline CDR1 is MGHRA and CDR2 YSYEKL. The CDR3 runs 16 residues. V was clipped by 3 bases and J by 5 bases; unmatched bases: 11. CDR3 DNA: TGCGCCAGCAGCCACAAGCTCAGGGGGCGGAAATATGGCTACACCTTC. Translating gives CASSHKLRGRKYGYTF.

The chain employs TRBV6-6 and TRBJ2-1; a possible D gene is TRBD1 (6 bases). V shed 2 bases and J shed 8 bases, with 13 bases lying between them. The CDR3 is made up of 14 amino acids. CDR1 is MNHNY, CDR2 SVGAGI, per germline (reference sequence). The CDR3 DNA reads TGTGCCAGCAGTTACGGGACACCTGTGCATGAGCAGTTCTTC. This encodes CASSYGTPVHEQFF.

V is TRBV5-5 and J is TRBJ2-7, with D perhaps TRBD2 (5 bases). V was clipped by 0 bases and J by 2 bases, with 9 bases between them. The CDR3 runs to 14 residues. The germline V gene has CDR1 SGHKS and CDR2 YYEKEE (reference sequence). The CDR3 here is CASSLGSGAYEQYF. The CDR3 DNA reads as TGTGCCAGCAGCTTGGGGTCCGGGGCCTACGAGCAGTACTTC.